This T cell receptor beta chain was captured by sequencing in a study of OX40 agonist ivuxolimab in advanced cancers. As to this clone: Its antigen is still unknown.

Only in-frame clones appear in the TCRdb table, and some are missing; sequencing was by immunoSEQ multiplex PCR. The table includes tens of thousands of clones, 85% to 90% detected once. The CDR3 is 12 residues long. Germline CDR1 is MNHEY and CDR2 is SVGAGI. Trimming removed 6 bases from V and 2 bases from J, with 5 bases in between. Blood sampling took place at baseline, cycle 4 day 1, and cycle 7 day 1. General observations from the study: Some nonresponders additionally presented with little normalized T-cell clonal expansion.

The chain links TRBV6-5 to TRBJ1-3; no definite D call. Sequencing used CD4+ or CD8+ T cells sorted from blood, obtained in a trial of the OX40 agonist ivuxolimab. This receptor was obtained from an adult with an advanced solid tumor such as melanoma, head and neck, liver or kidney cancer. The CDR3 sequence is CASSSAGNTIYF. DNA of the CDR3: TGTGCCAGCAGCTCAGCTGGAAACACCATATATTTT.